The next 9 T cell receptor beta chains were all read from a single sample in a study of cytomegalovirus exposure and HLA in healthy donors. Primers included in the PCR were 60 Vbeta and 13 Jbeta primers. Sequencing used immunoSEQ multiplex PCR; TCRdb keeps in-frame clones, though not all of them. The table lists some 100,000 clones, roughly three quarters of them singletons, with 3% to 4% in the top ten. The sequenced sample consisted of PBMCs. These receptors were taken from a male donor in good health and CMV-seropositive.

This clone was counted a single time. The V gene is TRBV13, the J gene TRBJ1-1, with D maybe TRBD1 (5 bases). The CDR3 contains 16 residues. CDR1 and CDR2 from the germline V gene are PRHDT and FYEKMQ (reference sequence). The V gene lost 6 bases and the J gene lost 3 bases, with 20 bases spanning the gap. The CDR3 sequence is CASSYSPGVGYTEAFF. The CDR3 region has the DNA TGTGCCAGCAGTTATTCACCGGGGGTTGGCTACACTGAAGCTTTCTTT.

The V and J genes are TRBV5-1 and TRBJ2-3; TRBD2 agrees at 10 bases. V dropped 0 bases and J dropped 3; count of bases not matched to a gene: 10. In germline, CDR1 is SGHRS, CDR2 YFSETQ. The CDR3 runs to 18 residues. This chain's CDR3 is CASSLVQRGGLPTDTQYF. DNA for the CDR3: TGCGCCAGCAGCTTGGTCCAGCGGGGGGGCCTCCCGACAGATACGCAGTATTTT. Supplemented by reference TRBV5-1 and TRBJ2-3, the full variable domain reads KAGVTQTPRYLIKTRGQQVTLSCSPISGHRSVSWYQQTPGQGLQFLFEYFSETQRNKGNFPGRFSGRQFSNSRSEMNVSTLELGDSALYLCASSLVQRGGLPTDTQYFGPGTRLTVL.

J is TRBJ2-2 and V is TRBV7-3, with D possibly TRBD1 on 6 matching bases. The germline V and J ends were trimmed by 5 bases and 2 bases, with 12 bases remaining between them. This CDR3 region has 15 residues. Germline V lookup: CDR1 SGHTA, CDR2 FQGTGA. This CDR3 is CASSPGTPNTGELFF. The CDR3 DNA sequence: TGTGCCAGCAGCCCCGGGACACCTAACACCGGGGAGCTGTTTTTT.

V and J are TRBV19 and TRBJ2-1; maybe TRBD1 (5 bases). The V gene lost 5 bases and the J gene lost 10 bases, with 15 bases spanning the gap. The V gene's germline CDR1 is LNHDA and CDR2 SQIVND (reference sequence). The CDR3 sequence is 13 residues long. The CDR3 bases are TGTGCCAGTAGTCCGTCTGTAGCAGGGGAGCAGTTCTTC. It yields the protein CASSPSVAGEQFF.

V gene TRBV25-1 combines with J gene TRBJ2-1, with a tentative D call TRBD1 (6 bases). The V gene's germline CDR1 is MGHDK and CDR2 SYGVNS. The CDR3 consists of 15 residues. The ends were cut back, 0 bases at V and 8 bases at J, with 14 bases in the middle. The CDR3 DNA follows: TGTGCCAGCAGTGAATATTACAGGGAAGCGGATGAGCAGTTCTTC. This translates into CASSEYYREADEQFF.

V is TRBV5-1 and J is TRBJ2-1; TRBD2 aligns across 7 bases. The CDR3 contains 16 residues. Germline assignment: CDR1 SGHRS and CDR2 YFSETQ. V lost 3 bases, J lost 7 bases, and 13 bases stayed unmatched. The CDR3 region has the DNA TGCGCCAGCAGCTCTCTACTAGCGACGGTCAAGAATGAGCAGTTCTTC. Protein product: CASSSLLATVKNEQFF.

The rearrangement uses TRBV27 and TRBJ1-5, with 7 bases that match TRBD1. The CDR3 contains 15 residues. V shed 6 bases, J shed 3 bases, and the junction held 8 bases outside the gene matches. Germline assignment: CDR1 MNHEY and CDR2 SMNVEV (reference sequence). The CDR3 DNA reads TGTGCCAGCAGACCCGACAGGGTACTCAATCAGCCCCAGCATTTT. Translating gives CASRPDRVLNQPQHF.

This rearrangement joins TRBV5-4 to TRBJ1-1; D ambiguous. This CDR3 comprises 15 residues. V was shortened by 0 bases and J by 2 bases, with 11 bases between the two germline ends. In germline, CDR1 is SGHNT, CDR2 YYREEE (reference sequence). The CDR3 is CASSLAGDLNTEAFF. The DNA of the CDR3 is TGTGCCAGCAGCTTGGCCGGGGATCTCAACACTGAAGCTTTCTTT.

Points on this clone: Mismatch with germline at one junction end may stem from a read error. V gene TRBV6-1 combines with J gene TRBJ1-4, with D hard to call. The CDR3 has 17 amino acids. Germline V gives CDR1 MNHNS, CDR2 SASEGT. The CDR3 loop is CASNEEWAPWRNEKLFF. In nucleotides, the CDR3 is TGTGCCAGCAATGAAGAATGGGCCCCATGGAGGAATGAAAAACTGTTTTTT.